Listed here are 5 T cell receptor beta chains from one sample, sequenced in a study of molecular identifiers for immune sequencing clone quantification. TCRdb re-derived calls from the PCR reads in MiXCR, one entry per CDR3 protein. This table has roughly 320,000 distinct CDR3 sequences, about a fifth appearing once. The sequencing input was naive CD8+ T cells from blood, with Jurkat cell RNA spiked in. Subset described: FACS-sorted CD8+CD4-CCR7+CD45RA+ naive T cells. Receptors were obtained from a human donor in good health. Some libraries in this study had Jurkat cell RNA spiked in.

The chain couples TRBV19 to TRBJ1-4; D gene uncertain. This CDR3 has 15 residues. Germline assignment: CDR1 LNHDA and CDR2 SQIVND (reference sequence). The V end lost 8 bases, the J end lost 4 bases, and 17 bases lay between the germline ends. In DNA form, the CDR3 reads TGTGCCAGTGGGTCACCGGAAAACCTTAATGAAAAACTGTTTTTT. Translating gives CASGSPENLNEKLFF.

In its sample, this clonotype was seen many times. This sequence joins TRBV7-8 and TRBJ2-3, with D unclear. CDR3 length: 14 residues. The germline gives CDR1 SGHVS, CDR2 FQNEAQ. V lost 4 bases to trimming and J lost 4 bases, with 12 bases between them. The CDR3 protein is CASSSPNQADTQYF. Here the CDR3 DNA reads TGTGCCAGCAGCTCGCCAAATCAGGCAGATACGCAGTATTTT. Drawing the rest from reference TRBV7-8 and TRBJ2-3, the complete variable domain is GAGVSQSPRYKVAKRGQDVALRCDPISGHVSLFWYQQALGQGPEFLTYFQNEAQLDKSGLPSDRFFAERPEGSVSTLKIQRTQQEDSAVYLCASSSPNQADTQYFGPGTRLTVL.

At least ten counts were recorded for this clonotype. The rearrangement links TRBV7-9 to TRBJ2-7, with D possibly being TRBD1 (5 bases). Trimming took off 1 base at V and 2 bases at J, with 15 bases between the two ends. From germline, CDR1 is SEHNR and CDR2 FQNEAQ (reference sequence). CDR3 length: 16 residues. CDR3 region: CASSLDSVGATYEQYF. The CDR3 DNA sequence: TGTGCCAGCAGCTTAGATTCAGTTGGGGCCACCTACGAGCAGTACTTC.

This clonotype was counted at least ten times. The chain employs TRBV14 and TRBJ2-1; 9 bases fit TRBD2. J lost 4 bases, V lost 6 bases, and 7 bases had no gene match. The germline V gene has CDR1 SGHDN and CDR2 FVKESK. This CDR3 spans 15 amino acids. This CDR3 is CASRPTSGVYNEQFF. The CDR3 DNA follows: TGTGCCAGCAGACCGACTAGCGGAGTATACAATGAGCAGTTCTTC.

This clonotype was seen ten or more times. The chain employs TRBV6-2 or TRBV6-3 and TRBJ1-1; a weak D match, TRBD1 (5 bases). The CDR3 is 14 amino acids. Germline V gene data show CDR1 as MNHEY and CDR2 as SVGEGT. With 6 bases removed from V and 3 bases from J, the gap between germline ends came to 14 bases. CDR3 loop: CASSSIREDTEAFF. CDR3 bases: TGTGCCAGCAGCTCGATCAGGGAAGACACTGAAGCTTTCTTT.